Included here is one T cell receptor beta chain sequence, with context. The record originates from a study of blood T cell repertoires in COVID-19. Across the study: The cDNA or gDNA used as material had been derived from T cells, B-cell-depleted T cells, or PBMCs.

Exposed volunteers were people who met a COVID-19 case within 2 weeks before study entry. Original handling: Counts of nucleated cells, estimated from reference gene primer amplification, were obtained. Profiled with immunoSEQ multiplex PCR; TCRdb holds only in-frame clones, not every one. V and J calls and clone size are as listed in that table; D and trimming were resolved from the DNA. The sample records under 450,000 clones, more than 85% being singletons. This CDR3 spans 12 amino acids. V lost 8 bases and J lost 0, with 8 bases in between. CDR1 and CDR2 (germline): SQVTM, ANQGSEA. This TCR was sampled from a middle-aged woman who had been exposed to COVID-19. The chain is built from TRBV29-1 and TRBJ2-1; D uncertain. The sequencing input was PBMCs or T cells enriched from blood (not recorded which). CDR3 in amino acids: CSMRFSYNEQFF. DNA for the CDR3: TGCAGCATGCGGTTCTCCTACAATGAGCAGTTCTTC.